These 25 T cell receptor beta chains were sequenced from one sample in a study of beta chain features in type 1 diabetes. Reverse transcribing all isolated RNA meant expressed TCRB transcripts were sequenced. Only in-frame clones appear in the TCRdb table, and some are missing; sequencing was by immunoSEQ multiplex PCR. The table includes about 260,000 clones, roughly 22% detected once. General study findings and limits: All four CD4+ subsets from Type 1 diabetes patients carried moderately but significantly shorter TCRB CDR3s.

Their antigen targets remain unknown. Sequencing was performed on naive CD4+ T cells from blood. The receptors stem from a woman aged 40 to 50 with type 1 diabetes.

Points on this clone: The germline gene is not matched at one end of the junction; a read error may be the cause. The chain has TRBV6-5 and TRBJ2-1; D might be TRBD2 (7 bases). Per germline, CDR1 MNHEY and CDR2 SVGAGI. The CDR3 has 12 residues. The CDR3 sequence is CASTSRGGRQVF. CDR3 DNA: TGTGCCAGCACCTCGCGGGGCGGGAGACAGGTCTTC.

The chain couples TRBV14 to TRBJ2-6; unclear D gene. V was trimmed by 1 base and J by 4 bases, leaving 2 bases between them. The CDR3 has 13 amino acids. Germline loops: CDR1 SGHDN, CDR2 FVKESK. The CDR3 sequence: CASSQAGANVLTF. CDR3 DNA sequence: TGTGCCAGCAGCCAAGCGGGGGCCAACGTCCTGACTTTC.

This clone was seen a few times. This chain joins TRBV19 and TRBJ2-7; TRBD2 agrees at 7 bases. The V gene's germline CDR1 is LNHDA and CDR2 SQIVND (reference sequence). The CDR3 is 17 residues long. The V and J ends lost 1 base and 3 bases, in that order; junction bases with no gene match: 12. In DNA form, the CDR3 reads TGTGCCAGTAGTATAGCCGGGCAAGCTAGCGGAGTCTACGAGCAGTACTTC. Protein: CASSIAGQASGVYEQYF.

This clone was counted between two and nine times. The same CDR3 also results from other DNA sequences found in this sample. DNA for the CDR3: TGTGCCAGCAGCGTAGCTGGGCGGGGGCCCTACAATGAGCAGTTCTTC. Translated, it gives CASSVAGRGPYNEQFF. The V gene is TRBV9, the J gene TRBJ2-1; D is perhaps TRBD2 (7 bases). Germline CDR1 reads SGDLS; CDR2 reads YYNGEE. V lost 0 bases and J lost 2, with 12 bases in between. This CDR3 spans 16 amino acids.

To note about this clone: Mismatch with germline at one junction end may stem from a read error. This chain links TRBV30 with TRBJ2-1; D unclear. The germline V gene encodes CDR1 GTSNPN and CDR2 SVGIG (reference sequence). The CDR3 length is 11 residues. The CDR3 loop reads CAWSVGPEKFF. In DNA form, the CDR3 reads TGTGCCTGGAGTGTTGGGCCTGAGAAGTTCTTC.

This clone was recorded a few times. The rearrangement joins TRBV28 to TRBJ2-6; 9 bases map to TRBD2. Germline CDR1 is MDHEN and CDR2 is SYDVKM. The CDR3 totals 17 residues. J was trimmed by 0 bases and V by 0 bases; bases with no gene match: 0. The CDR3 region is CASSLWGLASGANVLTF. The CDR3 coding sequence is TGTGCCAGCAGTTTATGGGGACTAGCCTCTGGGGCCAACGTCCTGACTTTC.

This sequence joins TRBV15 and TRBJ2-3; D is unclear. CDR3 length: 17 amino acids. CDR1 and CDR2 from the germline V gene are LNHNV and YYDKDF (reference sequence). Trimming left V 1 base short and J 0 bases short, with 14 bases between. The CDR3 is CATSRVFGSQSTDTQYF. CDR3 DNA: TGTGCCACCAGCAGAGTGTTCGGTAGCCAAAGCACAGATACGCAGTATTTT.

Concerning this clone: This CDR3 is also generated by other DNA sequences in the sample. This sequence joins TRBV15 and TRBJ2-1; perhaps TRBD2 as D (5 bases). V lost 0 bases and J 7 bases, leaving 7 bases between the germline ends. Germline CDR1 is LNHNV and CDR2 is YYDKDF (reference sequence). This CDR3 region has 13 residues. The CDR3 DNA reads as TGTGCCACCAGCAGAGATCCGGGGAATGAGCAGTTCTTC. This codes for CATSRDPGNEQFF. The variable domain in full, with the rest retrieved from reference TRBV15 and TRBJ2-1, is DAMVIQNPRYQVTQFGKPVTLSCSQTLNHNVMYWYQQKSSQAPKLLFHYYDKDFNNEADTPDNFQSRRPNTSFCFLDIRSPGLGDTAMYLCATSRDPGNEQFFGPGTRLTVL.

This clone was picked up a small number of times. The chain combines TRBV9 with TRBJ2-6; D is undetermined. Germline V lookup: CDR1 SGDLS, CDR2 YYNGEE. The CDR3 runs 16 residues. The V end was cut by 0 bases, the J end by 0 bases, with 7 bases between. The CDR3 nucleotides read TGTGCCAGCAGCGTAGATCCCTACTCTGGGGCCAACGTCCTGACTTTC. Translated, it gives CASSVDPYSGANVLTF.

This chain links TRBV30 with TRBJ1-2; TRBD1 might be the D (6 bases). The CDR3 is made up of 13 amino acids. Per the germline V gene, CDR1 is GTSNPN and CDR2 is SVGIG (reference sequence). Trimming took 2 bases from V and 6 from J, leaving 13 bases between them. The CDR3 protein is CAWSFTQGNGYTF. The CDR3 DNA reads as TGTGCCTGGAGTTTCACACAGGGAAATGGCTACACCTTC.

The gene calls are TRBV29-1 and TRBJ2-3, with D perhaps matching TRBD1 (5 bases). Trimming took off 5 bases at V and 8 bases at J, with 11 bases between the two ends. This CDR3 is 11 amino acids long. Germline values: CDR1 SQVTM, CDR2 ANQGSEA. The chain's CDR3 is CSVFDRVTQYF. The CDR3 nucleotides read TGCAGCGTTTTTGACAGAGTTACGCAGTATTTT.

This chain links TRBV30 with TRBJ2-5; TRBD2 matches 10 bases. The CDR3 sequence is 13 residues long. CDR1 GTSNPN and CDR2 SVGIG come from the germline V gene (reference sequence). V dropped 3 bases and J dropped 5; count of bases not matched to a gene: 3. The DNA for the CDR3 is TGTGCCTGGAGCCTAGCGGGAGTCGAGACCCAGTACTTC. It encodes CAWSLAGVETQYF. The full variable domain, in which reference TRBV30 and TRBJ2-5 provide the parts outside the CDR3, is SQTIHQWPATLVQPVGSPLSLECTVEGTSNPNLYWYRQAAGRGLQLLFYSVGIGQISSEVPQNLSASRPQDRQFILSSKKLLLSDSGFYLCAWSLAGVETQYFGPGTRLLVL.

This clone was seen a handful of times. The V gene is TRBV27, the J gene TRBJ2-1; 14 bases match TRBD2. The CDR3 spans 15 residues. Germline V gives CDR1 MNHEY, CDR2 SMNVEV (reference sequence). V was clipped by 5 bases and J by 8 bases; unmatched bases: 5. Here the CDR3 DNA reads TGTGCCAGCAGTCAGGGGACTAGCGGGAGAGATGAGCAGTTCTTC. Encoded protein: CASSQGTSGRDEQFF.

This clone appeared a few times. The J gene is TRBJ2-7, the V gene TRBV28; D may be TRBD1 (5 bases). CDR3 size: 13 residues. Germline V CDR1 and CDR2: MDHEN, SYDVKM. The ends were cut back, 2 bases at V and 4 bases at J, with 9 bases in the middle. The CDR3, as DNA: TGTGCCAGCAGTTTACCAGGGTTGTACGAGCAGTACTTC. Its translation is CASSLPGLYEQYF.

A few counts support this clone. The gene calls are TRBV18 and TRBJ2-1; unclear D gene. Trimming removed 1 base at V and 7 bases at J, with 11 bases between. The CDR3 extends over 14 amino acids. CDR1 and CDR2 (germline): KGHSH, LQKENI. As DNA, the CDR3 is TGTGCCAGCTCACCACTGGCATCCGTAAATGAGCAGTTCTTC. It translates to CASSPLASVNEQFF.

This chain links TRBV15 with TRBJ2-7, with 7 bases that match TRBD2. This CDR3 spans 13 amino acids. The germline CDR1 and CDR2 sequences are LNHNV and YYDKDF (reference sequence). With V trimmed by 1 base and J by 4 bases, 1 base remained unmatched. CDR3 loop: CATSRGGSYEQYF. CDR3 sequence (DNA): TGTGCCACCAGCAGAGGCGGGAGTTACGAGCAGTACTTC.

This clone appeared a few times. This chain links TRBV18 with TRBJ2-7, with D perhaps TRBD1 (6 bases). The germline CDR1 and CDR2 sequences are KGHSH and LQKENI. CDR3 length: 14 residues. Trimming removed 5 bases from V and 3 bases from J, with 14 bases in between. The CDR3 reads CASSAVTGLYEQYF. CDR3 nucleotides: TGTGCCAGCTCAGCGGTTACAGGGCTCTACGAGCAGTACTTC.

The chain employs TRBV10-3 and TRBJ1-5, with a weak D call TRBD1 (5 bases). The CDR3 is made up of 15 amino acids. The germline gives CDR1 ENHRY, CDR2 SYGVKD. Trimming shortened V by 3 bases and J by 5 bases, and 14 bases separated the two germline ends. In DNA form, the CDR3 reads TGTGCCATCAGTGATGGGGCTGCAGGTGATCAGCCCCAGCATTTT. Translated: CAISDGAAGDQPQHF.

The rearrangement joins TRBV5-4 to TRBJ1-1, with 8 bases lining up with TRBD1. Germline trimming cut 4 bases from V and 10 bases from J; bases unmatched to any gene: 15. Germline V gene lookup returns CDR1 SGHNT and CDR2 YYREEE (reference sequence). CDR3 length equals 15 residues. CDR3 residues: CASSQDLGDRLGAFF. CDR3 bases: TGTGCCAGCAGCCAAGATCTAGGGGACAGGCTGGGAGCTTTCTTT.

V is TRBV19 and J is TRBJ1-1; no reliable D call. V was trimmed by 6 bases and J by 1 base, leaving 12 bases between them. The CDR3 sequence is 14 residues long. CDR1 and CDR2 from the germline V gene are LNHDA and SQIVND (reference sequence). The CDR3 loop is CASRVYSPNTEAFF. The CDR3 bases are TGTGCCAGTAGAGTGTACAGTCCGAACACTGAAGCTTTCTTT. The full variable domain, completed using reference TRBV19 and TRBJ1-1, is DGGITQSPKYLFRKEGQNVTLSCEQNLNHDAMYWYRQDPGQGLRLIYYSQIVNDFQKGDIAEGYSVSREKKESFPLTVTSAQKNPTAFYLCASRVYSPNTEAFFGQGTRLTVV.

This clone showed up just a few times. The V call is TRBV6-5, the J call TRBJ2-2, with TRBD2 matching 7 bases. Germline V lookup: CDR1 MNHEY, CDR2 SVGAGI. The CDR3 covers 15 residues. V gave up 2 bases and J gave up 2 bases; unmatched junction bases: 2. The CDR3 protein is CASSYQRGNTGELFF. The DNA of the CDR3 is TGTGCCAGCAGTTACCAGCGGGGAAACACCGGGGAGCTGTTTTTT.

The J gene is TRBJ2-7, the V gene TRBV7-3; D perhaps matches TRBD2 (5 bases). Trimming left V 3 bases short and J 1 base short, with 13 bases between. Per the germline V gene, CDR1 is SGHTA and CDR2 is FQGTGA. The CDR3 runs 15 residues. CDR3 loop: CASSFGDGESYEQYF. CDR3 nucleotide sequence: TGTGCCAGCAGCTTCGGAGACGGGGAGTCCTACGAGCAGTACTTC.

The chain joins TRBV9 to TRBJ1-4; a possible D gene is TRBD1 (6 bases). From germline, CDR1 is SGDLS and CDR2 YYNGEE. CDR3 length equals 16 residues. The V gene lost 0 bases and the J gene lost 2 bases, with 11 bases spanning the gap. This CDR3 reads CASSVGVRGTNEKLFF. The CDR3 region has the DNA TGTGCCAGCAGCGTAGGAGTTAGGGGGACTAATGAAAAACTGTTTTTT.

The CDR3 DNA is TGCGCCAGCGTGCTGGCTAGCGGGAGCAATGAGCAGTTCTTC. This sequence encodes CASVLASGSNEQFF. The gene calls are TRBV5-1 and TRBJ2-1; 10 bases are shared with TRBD2. The germline V gene has CDR1 SGHRS and CDR2 YFSETQ. CDR3 length equals 14 residues. Germline trimming cut 7 bases from V and 6 bases from J; bases unmatched to any gene: 7.

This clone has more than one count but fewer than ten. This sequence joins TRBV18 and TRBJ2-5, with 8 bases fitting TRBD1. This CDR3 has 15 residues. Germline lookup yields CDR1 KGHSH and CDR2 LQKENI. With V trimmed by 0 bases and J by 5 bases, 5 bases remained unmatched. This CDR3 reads CASSPPMRQGETQYF. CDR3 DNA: TGTGCCAGCTCACCACCGATGCGACAGGGGGAGACCCAGTACTTC.